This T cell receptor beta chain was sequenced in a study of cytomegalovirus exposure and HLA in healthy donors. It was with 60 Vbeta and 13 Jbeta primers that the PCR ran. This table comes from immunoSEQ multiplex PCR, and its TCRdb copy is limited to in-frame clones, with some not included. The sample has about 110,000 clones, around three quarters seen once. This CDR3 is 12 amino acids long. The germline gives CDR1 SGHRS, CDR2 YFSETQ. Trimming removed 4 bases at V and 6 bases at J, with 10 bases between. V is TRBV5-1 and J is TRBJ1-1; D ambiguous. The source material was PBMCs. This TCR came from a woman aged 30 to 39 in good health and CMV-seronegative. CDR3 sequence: CASSTGSSEAFF. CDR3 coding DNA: TGCGCCAGCAGCACGGGTTCCTCTGAAGCTTTCTTT.